Presented here are 14 T cell receptor beta chains from one specimen sequenced in a study of blood T cell repertoires in COVID-19. Sequencing was performed with immunoSEQ multiplex PCR; in TCRdb, only in-frame clones are kept and a portion is missing. The sample includes around 100,000 clones, roughly 86% of them seen just once. The sequenced sample was peripheral blood. Source of these receptors: a man between 40 and 49 years old with acute or convalescent COVID-19.

J is TRBJ2-7 and V is TRBV29-1; 7 positions match TRBD2. After removal of 0 bases from V and 0 bases from J, the junction contained 11 bases not matched to a gene. The CDR3 is 17 amino acids. Looked up from germline, CDR1 is SQVTM and CDR2 is ANQGSEA. CDR3 amino acids: CSVEEGRGGSFSYEQYF. The CDR3 DNA reads as TGCAGCGTTGAAGAGGGTAGGGGCGGGAGCTTCTCCTACGAGCAGTACTTC.

The chain employs TRBV7-9 and TRBJ2-1; the D is unclear. V dropped 4 bases and J dropped 3 bases, with 10 bases sitting between them. This CDR3 is built from 14 residues. Germline CDR1 reads SEHNR; CDR2 reads FQNEAQ (reference sequence). The chain's CDR3 is CASSSRLNYNEQFF. The CDR3 DNA follows: TGTGCCAGCAGCTCAAGACTTAACTACAATGAGCAGTTCTTC.

This chain connects TRBV5-1 to TRBJ1-1; 8 positions match TRBD1. The V segment lost 0 bases and the J segment 3 bases; nucleotides outside the gene matches: 4. CDR3 length equals 15 residues. Germline V gene sequence: CDR1 SGHRS, CDR2 YFSETQ. CDR3 in DNA: TGCGCCAGCAGCTTGGAGGACAGGGAGTACACTGAAGCTTTCTTT. Its protein is CASSLEDREYTEAFF.

The chain links TRBV6-5 to TRBJ2-7; 10 bases map to TRBD2. Losses at the gene ends were 5 bases for V and 5 bases for J; bases not matched to a gene: 9. Germline CDR1 MNHEY, CDR2 SVGAGI. The CDR3 runs 15 residues. CDR3 DNA: TGTGCCAGCAGTCGTATAAGCGGGAGGGGTAACGAGCAGTACTTC. Amino acid sequence: CASSRISGRGNEQYF.

The V call is TRBV12-5, the J call TRBJ1-2, with a tentative D call TRBD1 (5 bases). The CDR3 contains 11 residues. Germline CDR1 and CDR2: LGHNT and FRNRAP. Trimming took off 7 bases at V and 6 bases at J, with 9 bases between the two ends. The CDR3 is CASAQGHGYTF. CDR3 DNA sequence: TGTGCTAGTGCCCAGGGCCATGGCTACACCTTC.

The V call is TRBV14, the J call TRBJ2-7; D may be TRBD2 (5 bases). In germline, CDR1 is SGHDN, CDR2 FVKESK. The CDR3 spans 14 residues. V was clipped by 1 base and J by 7 bases, with 14 bases between them. The CDR3 here is CASSQVGGIREQYF. As DNA, the CDR3 is TGTGCCAGCAGCCAAGTTGGAGGCATCCGGGAGCAGTACTTC.

This clone came up a few times. The rearrangement uses TRBV11-2 and TRBJ2-1; TRBD2 matches 8 bases. Germline assignment: CDR1 SGHAT and CDR2 FQNNGV. This CDR3 spans 16 amino acids. The V segment lost 5 bases and the J segment 0 bases; nucleotides outside the gene matches: 6. Here the CDR3 reads CASSPDGGVSYNEQFF. CDR3 bases: TGTGCCAGCAGCCCGGACGGGGGGGTCTCCTACAATGAGCAGTTCTTC.

The chain recombines TRBV5-4 with TRBJ2-5; maybe TRBD2 (6 bases). CDR1 is SGHNT, CDR2 YYREEE, per germline (reference sequence). The V gene lost 0 bases and the J gene lost 3 bases, with 6 bases spanning the gap. There are 13 residues in the CDR3. The CDR3 coding sequence is TGTGCCAGCAGCTTGGGGGGGGAAGAGACCCAGTACTTC. It translates to CASSLGGEETQYF.

The chain has TRBV5-1 and TRBJ1-1; D not resolved. Trimming pared 1 base from V and 6 bases from J, leaving 10 bases between. The CDR3 is made up of 13 amino acids. Germline CDR1 SGHRS, CDR2 YFSETQ. The CDR3 coding sequence is TGCGCCAGCAGCTTGAAGGGAGAGGCTGAAGCTTTCTTT. Protein sequence: CASSLKGEAEAFF. The whole variable domain, remainder taken from reference TRBV5-1 and TRBJ1-1, is KAGVTQTPRYLIKTRGQQVTLSCSPISGHRSVSWYQQTPGQGLQFLFEYFSETQRNKGNFPGRFSGRQFSNSRSEMNVSTLELGDSALYLCASSLKGEAEAFFGQGTRLTVV.

The rearrangement joins TRBV30 to TRBJ2-4; 9 bases are shared with TRBD1. The germline V gene encodes CDR1 GTSNPN and CDR2 SVGIG (reference sequence). V shed 1 base, J shed 5 bases, and the junction held 0 bases outside the gene matches. The CDR3 consists of 13 residues. CDR3 protein: CAWSGQGENIQYF. The CDR3 DNA sequence: TGTGCCTGGAGTGGACAGGGGGAAAACATTCAGTACTTC.

The chain couples TRBV11-2 to TRBJ1-5; D gene ambiguous. This CDR3 has 15 amino acids. Germline V gives CDR1 SGHAT, CDR2 FQNNGV. The V end was cut by 0 bases, the J end by 3 bases, with 9 bases between. The CDR3 DNA is TGTGCCAGCAGCTTAGATCGGGGAAACAATCAGCCCCAGCATTTT. This sequence encodes CASSLDRGNNQPQHF.

The chain combines TRBV18 with TRBJ2-2; 8 positions match TRBD1. CDR1 and CDR2 (germline): KGHSH, LQKENI. V dropped 3 bases and J dropped 3; count of bases not matched to a gene: 6. The CDR3 has 16 residues. For the CDR3, the DNA is TGTGCCAGCTCACCCCTGGACAGGGTAGACACCGGGGAGCTGTTTTTT. Its translation: CASSPLDRVDTGELFF. Filled out from reference TRBV18 and TRBJ2-2, the complete variable domain reads NAGVMQNPRHLVRRRGQEARLRCSPMKGHSHVYWYRQLPEEGLKFMVYLQKENIIDESGMPKERFSAEFPKEGPSILRIQQVVRGDSAAYFCASSPLDRVDTGELFFGEGSRLTVL.

This chain links TRBV19 with TRBJ1-6; 9 nucleotides agree with TRBD1. Germline lookup yields CDR1 LNHDA and CDR2 SQIVND (reference sequence). The CDR3 has 15 amino acids. Losses at the gene ends were 6 bases for V and 6 bases for J; bases not matched to a gene: 6. The DNA for the CDR3 is TGTGCCAGTAGATCCCCGGACAGGGGTAATTCACCCCTCCACTTT. Residues: CASRSPDRGNSPLHF.

The gene calls are TRBV10-2 and TRBJ2-7; 9 bases are shared with TRBD2. Germline lookup yields CDR1 WSHSY and CDR2 SAAADI. The junction had 6 bases not matched to a gene; V was cut back by 2 bases and J by 7 bases. This CDR3 comprises 14 residues. The DNA for the CDR3 is TGCGCCAGCAGTGAGAGGGGACTAGCCCGGGAGCAGTACTTC. This codes for CASSERGLAREQYF.